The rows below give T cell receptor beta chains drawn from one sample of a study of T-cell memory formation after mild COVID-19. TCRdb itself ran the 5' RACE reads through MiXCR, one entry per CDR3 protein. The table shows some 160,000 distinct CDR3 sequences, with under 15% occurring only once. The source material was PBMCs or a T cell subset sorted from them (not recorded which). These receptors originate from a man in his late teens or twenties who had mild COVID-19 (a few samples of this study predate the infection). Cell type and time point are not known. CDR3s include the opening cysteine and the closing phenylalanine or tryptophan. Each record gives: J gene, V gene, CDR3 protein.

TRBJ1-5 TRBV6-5 CASRPRQGAGNQPQHF
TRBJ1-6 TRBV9 CASSGINSPLHF
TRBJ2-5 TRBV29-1 CSVARGQETQYF
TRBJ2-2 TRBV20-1 CSASSRDRNTGELFF
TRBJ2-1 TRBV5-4 CASSLLLAGAFNEQFF
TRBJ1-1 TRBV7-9 CASSLGDPVMNTEAFF
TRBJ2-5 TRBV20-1 CSARGYVGNGVQETQYF
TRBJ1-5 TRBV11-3 CASSSANRGMDQPQHF
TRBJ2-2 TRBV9 CASSRNSGANTGELFF
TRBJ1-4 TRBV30 CAWSFLGTNEKLFF
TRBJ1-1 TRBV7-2 CASRSSGNTEAFF
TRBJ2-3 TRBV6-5 CASRPRGVGGDTQYF
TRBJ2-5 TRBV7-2 CASSQDWRQETQYF
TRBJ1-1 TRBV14 CASSQGGQTEAFF
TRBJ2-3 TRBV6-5 CASSYIGPGANTQYF
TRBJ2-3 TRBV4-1 CASSQGPVDTQYF
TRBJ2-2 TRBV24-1 CATSDSGRGRSGELFF
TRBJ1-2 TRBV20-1 CSARPLRDGYTF
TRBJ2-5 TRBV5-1 CASRESQETQYF
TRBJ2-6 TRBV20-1 CSARTSGGSGANVLTF
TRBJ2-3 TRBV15 CATSRDQRRGGTDTQYF
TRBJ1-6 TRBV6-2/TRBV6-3 CASSYHAESNSPLHF
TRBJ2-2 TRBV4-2 CASSQDRNQTNTGELFF
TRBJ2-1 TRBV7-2 CASSLSDLPRSYNEQFF
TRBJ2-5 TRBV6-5 CASSYRGETQYF
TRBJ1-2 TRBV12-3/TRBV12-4 CASSNRGYYGYTF
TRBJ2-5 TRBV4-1 CASSLRRGAEQTQYF
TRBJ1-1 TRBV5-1 CASRSPTGTTEAFF
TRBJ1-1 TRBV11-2 CASSSLTRGRQAFF
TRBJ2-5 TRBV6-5 CASSYGAALPQYF
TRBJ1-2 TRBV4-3 CASSQENGLGGYTF
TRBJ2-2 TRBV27 CASSFEGYRTGELFF
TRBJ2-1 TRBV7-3 CASRPTGTLRDEQFF
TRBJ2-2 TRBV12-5 CASGLVLGGNTGELFF
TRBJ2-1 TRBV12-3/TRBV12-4 CASAGGGALNEQFF
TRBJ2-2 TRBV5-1 CASSLAIGTLNTGELFF
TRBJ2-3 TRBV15 CATSRDYLRSTDTQYF